This T cell receptor beta chain was identified in a study of cytomegalovirus exposure and HLA in healthy donors. The PCR had 60 Vbeta and 13 Jbeta primers. Sequenced by immunoSEQ multiplex PCR; TCRdb stores in-frame clones only, minus some. Of about 300,000 clones in the sample, 70% to 90% are singletons; the top ten hold 3% to 4%. CDR3 size: 14 residues. Looked up from germline, CDR1 is MNHEY and CDR2 is SVGAGI. Details on this clone: Sequence at one end of the junction differs from germline and may be a read error.

This TCR was sampled from a man between 40 and 49 years old in good health and CMV-seropositive. The sample was PBMCs. The chain is built from TRBV6-5 and TRBJ1-4, with D perhaps TRBD1 (6 bases). The CDR3 here is CVSRGTATNEKLFF. CDR3 coding DNA: TGTGTCAGCAGGGGCACCGCAACTAATGAAAAACTGTTTTTT.